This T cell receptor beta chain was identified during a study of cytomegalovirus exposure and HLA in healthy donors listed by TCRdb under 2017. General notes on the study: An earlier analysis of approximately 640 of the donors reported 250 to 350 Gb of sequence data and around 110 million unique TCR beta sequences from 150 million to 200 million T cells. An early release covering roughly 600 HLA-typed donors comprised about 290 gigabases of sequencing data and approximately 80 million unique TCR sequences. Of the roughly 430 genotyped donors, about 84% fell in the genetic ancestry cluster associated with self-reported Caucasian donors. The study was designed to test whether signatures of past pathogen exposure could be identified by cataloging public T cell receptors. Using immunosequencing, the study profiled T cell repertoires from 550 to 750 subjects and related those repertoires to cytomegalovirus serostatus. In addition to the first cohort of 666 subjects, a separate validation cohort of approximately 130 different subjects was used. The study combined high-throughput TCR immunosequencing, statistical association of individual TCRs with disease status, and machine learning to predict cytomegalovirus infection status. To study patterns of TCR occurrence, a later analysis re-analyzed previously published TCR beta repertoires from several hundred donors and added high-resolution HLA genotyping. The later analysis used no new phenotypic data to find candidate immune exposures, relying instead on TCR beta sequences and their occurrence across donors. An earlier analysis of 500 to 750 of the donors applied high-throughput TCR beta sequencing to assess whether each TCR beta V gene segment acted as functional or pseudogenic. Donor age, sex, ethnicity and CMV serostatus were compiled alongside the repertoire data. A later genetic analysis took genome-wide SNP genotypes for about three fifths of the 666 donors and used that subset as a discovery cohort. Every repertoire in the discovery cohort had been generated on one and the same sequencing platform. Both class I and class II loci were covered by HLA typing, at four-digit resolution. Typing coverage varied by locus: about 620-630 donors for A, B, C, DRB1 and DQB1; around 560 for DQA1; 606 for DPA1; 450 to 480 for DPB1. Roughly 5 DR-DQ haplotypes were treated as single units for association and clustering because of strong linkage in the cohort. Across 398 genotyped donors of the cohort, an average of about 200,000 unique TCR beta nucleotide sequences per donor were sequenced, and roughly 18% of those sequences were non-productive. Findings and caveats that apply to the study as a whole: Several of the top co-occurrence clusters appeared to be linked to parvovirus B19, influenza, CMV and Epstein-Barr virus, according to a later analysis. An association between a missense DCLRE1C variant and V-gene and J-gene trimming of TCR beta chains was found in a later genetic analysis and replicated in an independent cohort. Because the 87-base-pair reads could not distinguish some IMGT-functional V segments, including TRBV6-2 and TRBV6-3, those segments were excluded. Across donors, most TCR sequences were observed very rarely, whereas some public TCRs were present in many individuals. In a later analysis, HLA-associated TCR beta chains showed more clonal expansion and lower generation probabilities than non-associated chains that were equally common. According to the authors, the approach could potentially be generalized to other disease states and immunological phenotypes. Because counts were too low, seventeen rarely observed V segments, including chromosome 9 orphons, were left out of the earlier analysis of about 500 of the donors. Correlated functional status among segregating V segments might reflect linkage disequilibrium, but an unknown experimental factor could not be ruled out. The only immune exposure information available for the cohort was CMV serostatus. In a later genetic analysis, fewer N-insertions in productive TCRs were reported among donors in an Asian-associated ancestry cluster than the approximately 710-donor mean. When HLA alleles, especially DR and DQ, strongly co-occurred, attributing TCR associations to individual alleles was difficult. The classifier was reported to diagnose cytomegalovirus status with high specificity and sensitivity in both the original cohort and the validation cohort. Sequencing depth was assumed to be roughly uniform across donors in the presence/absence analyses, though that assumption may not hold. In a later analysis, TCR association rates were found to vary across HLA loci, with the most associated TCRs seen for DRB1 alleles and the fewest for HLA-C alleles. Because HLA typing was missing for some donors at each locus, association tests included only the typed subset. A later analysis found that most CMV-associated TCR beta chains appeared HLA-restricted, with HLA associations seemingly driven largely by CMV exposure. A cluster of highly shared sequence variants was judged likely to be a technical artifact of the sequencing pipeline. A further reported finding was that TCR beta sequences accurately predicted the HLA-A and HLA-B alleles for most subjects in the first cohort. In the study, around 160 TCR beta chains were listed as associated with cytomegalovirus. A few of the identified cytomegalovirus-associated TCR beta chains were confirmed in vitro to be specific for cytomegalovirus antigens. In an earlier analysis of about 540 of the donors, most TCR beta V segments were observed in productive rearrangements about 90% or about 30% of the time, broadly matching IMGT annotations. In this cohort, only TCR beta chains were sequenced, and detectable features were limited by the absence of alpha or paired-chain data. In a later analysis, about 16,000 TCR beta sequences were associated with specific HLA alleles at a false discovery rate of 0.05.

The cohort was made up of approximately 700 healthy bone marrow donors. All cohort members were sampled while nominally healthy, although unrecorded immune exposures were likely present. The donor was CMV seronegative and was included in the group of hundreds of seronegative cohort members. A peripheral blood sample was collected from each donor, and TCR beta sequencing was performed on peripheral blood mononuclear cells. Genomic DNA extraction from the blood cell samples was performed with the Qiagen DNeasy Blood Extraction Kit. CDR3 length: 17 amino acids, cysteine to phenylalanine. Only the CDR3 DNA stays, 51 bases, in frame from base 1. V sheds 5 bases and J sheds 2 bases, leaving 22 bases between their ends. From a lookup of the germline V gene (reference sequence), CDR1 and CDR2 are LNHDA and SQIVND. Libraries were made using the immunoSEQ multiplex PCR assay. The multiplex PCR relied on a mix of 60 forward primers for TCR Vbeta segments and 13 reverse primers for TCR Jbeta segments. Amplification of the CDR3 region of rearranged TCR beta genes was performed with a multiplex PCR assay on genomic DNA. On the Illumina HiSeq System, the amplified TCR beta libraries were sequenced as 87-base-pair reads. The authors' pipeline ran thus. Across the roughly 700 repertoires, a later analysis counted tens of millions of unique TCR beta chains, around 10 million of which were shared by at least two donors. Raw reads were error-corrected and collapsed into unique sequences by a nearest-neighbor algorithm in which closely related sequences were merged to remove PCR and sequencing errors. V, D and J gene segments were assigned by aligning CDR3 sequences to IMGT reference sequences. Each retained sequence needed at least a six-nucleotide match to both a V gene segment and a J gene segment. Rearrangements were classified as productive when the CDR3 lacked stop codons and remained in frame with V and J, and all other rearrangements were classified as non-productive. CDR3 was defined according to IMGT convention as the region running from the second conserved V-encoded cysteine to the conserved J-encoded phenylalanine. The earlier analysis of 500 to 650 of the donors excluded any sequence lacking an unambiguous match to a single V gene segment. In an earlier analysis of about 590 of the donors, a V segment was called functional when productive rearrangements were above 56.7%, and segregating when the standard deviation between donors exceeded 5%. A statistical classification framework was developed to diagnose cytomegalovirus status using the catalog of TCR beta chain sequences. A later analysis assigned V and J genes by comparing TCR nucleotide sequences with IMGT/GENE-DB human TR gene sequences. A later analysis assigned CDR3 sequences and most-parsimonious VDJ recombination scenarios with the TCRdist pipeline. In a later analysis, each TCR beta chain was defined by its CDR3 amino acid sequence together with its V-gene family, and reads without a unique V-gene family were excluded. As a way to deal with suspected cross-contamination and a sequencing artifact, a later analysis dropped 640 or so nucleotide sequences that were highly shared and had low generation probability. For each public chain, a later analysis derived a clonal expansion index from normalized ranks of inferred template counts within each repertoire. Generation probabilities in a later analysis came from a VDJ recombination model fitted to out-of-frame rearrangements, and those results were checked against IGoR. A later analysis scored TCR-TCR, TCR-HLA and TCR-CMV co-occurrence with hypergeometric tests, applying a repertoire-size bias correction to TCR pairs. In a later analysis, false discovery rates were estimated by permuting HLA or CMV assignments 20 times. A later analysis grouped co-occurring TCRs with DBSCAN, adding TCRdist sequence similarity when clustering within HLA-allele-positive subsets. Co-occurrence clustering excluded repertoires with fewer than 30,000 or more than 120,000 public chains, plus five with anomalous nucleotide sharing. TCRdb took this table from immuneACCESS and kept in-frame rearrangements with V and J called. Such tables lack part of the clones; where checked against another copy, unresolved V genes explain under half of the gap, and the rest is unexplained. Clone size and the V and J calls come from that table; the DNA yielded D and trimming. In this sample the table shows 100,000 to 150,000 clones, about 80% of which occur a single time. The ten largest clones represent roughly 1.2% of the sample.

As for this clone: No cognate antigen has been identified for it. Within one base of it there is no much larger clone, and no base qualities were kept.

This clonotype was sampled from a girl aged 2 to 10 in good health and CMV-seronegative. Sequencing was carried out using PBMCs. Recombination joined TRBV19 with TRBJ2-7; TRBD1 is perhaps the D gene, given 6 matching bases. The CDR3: CASSGDIDPPGPYEQYF. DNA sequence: TGTGCCAGTAGTGGGGACATCGACCCTCCGGGGCCCTACGAGCAGTACTTC.